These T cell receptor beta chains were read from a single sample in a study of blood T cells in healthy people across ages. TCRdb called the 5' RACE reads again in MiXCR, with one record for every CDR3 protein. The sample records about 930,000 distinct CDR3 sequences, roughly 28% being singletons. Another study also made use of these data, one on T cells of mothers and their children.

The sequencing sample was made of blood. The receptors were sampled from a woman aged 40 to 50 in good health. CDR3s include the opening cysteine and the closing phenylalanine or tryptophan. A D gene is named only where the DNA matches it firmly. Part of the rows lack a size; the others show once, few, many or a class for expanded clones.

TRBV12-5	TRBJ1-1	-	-	TGTGCTAGTGGTCCGCGGACTCCCGATGGGGAAGCTTTCTTT	CASGPRTPDGEAFF
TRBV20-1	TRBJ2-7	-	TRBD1	TGCAGTGCTAGGAATCCGGGACAGGTCTACGAGCAGTACTTC	CSARNPGQVYEQYF
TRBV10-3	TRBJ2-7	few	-	TGTGCCAGCCTCGGGACCCTCTTCTACGAGCAGTACTTC	CASLGTLFYEQYF
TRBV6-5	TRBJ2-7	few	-	TGTGCCAGCAGCATCTATTCAGGGCCCTACGAGCAGTACTTC	CASSIYSGPYEQYF
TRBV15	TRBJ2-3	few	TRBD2	TGTGCCGCCAGCAGAGATCGTTTGATGCGGGGGGGACAGGATACGCAGTATTTT	CAASRDRLMRGGQDTQYF
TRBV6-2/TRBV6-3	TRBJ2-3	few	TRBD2	TGTGCCAGCAGTCCTTGGGCGGGGGGGAGCACAGATACGCAGTATTTT	CASSPWAGGSTDTQYF
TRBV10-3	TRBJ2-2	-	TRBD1	TGTGCCACCGTAGGGACAGGGAACACCGGGGAGCTGTTTTTT	CATVGTGNTGELFF
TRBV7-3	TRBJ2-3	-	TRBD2	TGTGCCAGCAGCTTAACCCCCGGGACTAGCGGGGGGAGCACAGATACGCAGTATTTT	CASSLTPGTSGGSTDTQYF
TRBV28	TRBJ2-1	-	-	TGTGCCAGCAGTCTAGCGACCTCCTACAATGAGCAGTTCTTC	CASSLATSYNEQFF
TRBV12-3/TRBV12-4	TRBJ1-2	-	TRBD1	TGTGCCAGCAGTAATACAGGGGAGCATGGCTACACCTTC	CASSNTGEHGYTF